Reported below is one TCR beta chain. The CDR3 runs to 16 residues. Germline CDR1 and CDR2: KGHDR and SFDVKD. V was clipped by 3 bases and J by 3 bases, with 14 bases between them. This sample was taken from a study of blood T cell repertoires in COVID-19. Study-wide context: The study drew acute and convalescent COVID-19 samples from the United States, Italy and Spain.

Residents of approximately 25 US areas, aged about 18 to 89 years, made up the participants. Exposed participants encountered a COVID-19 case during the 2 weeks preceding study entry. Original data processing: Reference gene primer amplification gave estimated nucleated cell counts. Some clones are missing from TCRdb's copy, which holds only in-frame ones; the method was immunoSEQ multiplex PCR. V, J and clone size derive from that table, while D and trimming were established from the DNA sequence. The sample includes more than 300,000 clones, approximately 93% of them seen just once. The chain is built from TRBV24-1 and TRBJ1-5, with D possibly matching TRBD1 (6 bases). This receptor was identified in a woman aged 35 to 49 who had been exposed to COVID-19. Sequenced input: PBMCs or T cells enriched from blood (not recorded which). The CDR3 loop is CATSDLGAGDNQPQHF. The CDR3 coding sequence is TGTGCCACCAGTGATCTGGGGGCAGGGGACAATCAGCCCCAGCATTTT.